The rows below give T cell receptor beta chains drawn from one sample of a study of blood T cell repertoires in COVID-19. Here immunoSEQ multiplex PCR was the method, and the copy in TCRdb shows in-frame clones only, minus some. The sample shows about 210,000 clones, about 86% of them seen only once. Sequenced input: peripheral blood. The receptor source for this set is a woman between 45 and 60 years old with acute or convalescent COVID-19. CDR3s include the opening cysteine and the closing phenylalanine or tryptophan. A D gene is named only where the DNA matches it firmly. Clone size is shown for a subset of rows, as once, few, many or a class of expanded clone.

d_call j_call clone_size v_call cdr3_nt cdr3_aa
. TRBJ2-3 . TRBV6-5 TGTGCCAGCAGTCCGGCGGCCACAGATACGCAGTATTTT CASSPAATDTQYF
TRBD2 TRBJ2-1 . TRBV5-1 TGCGCCAGCAGCCTGGTGCCTAGCGGAGGTCCCTACAATGAGCAGTTCTTC CASSLVPSGGPYNEQFF
. TRBJ1-5 . TRBV19 TGTGCCAGTAGTACGAGGGGGTCGATCGGTCAGCCCCAGCATTTT CASSTRGSIGQPQHF
TRBD1 TRBJ1-1 . TRBV3-1/TRBV3-2 TGTGCCAGCAGTCTGACAGGGACTGAAGCTTTCTTT CASSLTGTEAFF
. TRBJ2-3 . TRBV19 TGTGCCAGTAGTATTGCAGGGGACATTGGTACGCAGTATTTT CASSIAGDIGTQYF
TRBD1 TRBJ2-5 . TRBV6-5 TGTGCCAGCAGGGGGACAGGGAGGGAGACCCAGTACTTC CASRGTGRETQYF
. TRBJ1-1 . TRBV15 TGTGCCACCAGCAAAGGTTGGGAGACCACTGAAGCTTTCTTT CATSKGWETTEAFF
TRBD1 TRBJ2-5 . TRBV7-8 TGTGCCAGCAGCGACCCATTGGACAGGGGGTTAGAGACCCAGTACTTC CASSDPLDRGLETQYF
TRBD1 TRBJ2-1 few TRBV4-1 TGCGCCAGCAGCCAAGACCCGGACAGGGGGAGACTAGGGTACAATGAGCAGTTCTTC CASSQDPDRGRLGYNEQFF
TRBD2 TRBJ2-1 . TRBV13 TGTGCCAGCAGCTTGGGCGGGGGTCCTTTCAATGAGCAGTTCTTC CASSLGGGPFNEQFF
. TRBJ1-3 . TRBV14 TGTGCCAGCACCGTGGGCACCTCTGGAAACACCATATATTTT CASTVGTSGNTIYF
TRBD1 TRBJ2-5 . TRBV5-1 TGCGCCAGCAGAGGGACAGGGGGCCTCGAGACCCAGTACTTC CASRGTGGLETQYF
. TRBJ1-1 once TRBV28 TGTGCCAGCAGTTTGGATCCTCGGGGGGAAAAGAACACTGAAGCTTTCTTT CASSLDPRGEKNTEAFF
. TRBJ1-2 many TRBV2 TGTGCCAGCAGCTTAGGGAGCTCGCGGGGCTACACCTTC CASSLGSSRGYTF
TRBD1 TRBJ2-7 . TRBV4-2 TGTGCCAGCAGCCAAGAGATCTGGCAGGGGGCAGAGTACGAGCAGTACTTC CASSQEIWQGAEYEQYF
. TRBJ1-1 . TRBV11-1 TGTGCCAGCAGCAAGACAGTCTACGCTGAAGCTTTCTTT CASSKTVYAEAFF
. TRBJ2-7 . TRBV5-1 TGCGCCAGCAGGGTTAGCGGAGTGGGCTTGGGCGAGCAGTACTTC CASRVSGVGLGEQYF
. TRBJ2-3 . TRBV7-9 TGTGCCAGCAGCTTAGGCCTAGTCGGCACAGATACGCAGTATTTT CASSLGLVGTDTQYF
TRBD2 TRBJ2-7 once TRBV4-1 TGCGCCAGCAGCCAAGATAGGGCTAGCGGGAGAGCACCCTACGAGCAGTACTTC CASSQDRASGRAPYEQYF
. TRBJ1-1 . TRBV19 TGTGCCAGTAGTCATGACAGGAACACTGAAGCTTTCTTT CASSHDRNTEAFF
. TRBJ2-7 . TRBV7-9 TGTGCCAGCAGCTCCCTCTCCTACGAGCAGTACTTC CASSSLSYEQYF
. TRBJ2-3 . TRBV28 TGTGCCAGCAGTTTCTCTAGCGGGACAGGAGATACGCAGTATTTT CASSFSSGTGDTQYF
. TRBJ2-7 once TRBV10-2 TGCGCCAGCAGTTTGTCAGACGAGCAGTACTTC CASSLSDEQYF